Reported below is one T cell receptor beta chain. The antigen remains unidentified. These data come from a study of CD8+CD57+ T cells in acquired aplastic anemia. Overall study context: Sorted CD4+ and CD8+ cell DNA averaged around 3 ug. On average, healthy donors gave 9.5 million to 14 million reads for CD4+ cells. Regarding the study as a whole: Significant differences in CD8+ Simpson's diversity were not observed between patients and controls. The number of CD8+ CDR3 sequences shared by patients and controls was twenty-nine.

Germline-derived CDR1 and CDR2 are DFQATT and SNEGSKA (reference sequence). The CDR3 is 12 amino acids. Trimming cost V 3 bases and J 2 bases, with 8 bases left between them. CDR3 and TCR beta VDJ profiling relied on genomic DNA as the template. TCRdb analysed the reads with MiXCR anew, one entry per CDR3 protein. In the table there are fewer than 200,000 distinct CDR3 sequences, roughly 47% of which are singletons. The material sequenced was sorted CD4+, CD8+, or CD8+CD57+ T cells (not recorded which) from PBMCs. This TCR was recovered from a human donor in good health. The chain has TRBV20-1 and TRBJ2-7; a weak D match, TRBD2 (5 bases). The CDR3 DNA follows: TGCAGTGCTAGGGACTTAACCTACGAGCAGTACTTC. Encoded protein: CSARDLTYEQYF.